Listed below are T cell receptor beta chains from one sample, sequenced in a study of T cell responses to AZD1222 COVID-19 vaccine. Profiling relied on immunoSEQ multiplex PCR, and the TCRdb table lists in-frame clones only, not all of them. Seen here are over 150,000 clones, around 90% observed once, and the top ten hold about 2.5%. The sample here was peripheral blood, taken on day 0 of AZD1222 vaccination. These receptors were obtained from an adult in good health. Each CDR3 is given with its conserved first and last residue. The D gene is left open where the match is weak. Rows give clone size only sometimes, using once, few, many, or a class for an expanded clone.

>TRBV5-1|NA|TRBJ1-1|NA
CASSLYRTTEAFF
TGCGCCAGCAGCTTGTACCGTACCACTGAAGCTTTCTTT
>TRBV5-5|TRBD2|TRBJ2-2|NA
CASSLYRGPGLAGSGELFF
TGTGCCAGCAGCTTGTATCGGGGGCCGGGACTAGCGGGATCCGGGGAGCTGTTTTTT
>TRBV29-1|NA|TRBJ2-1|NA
CSVVGGFNEQFF
TGCAGCGTTGTTGGGGGTTTCAATGAGCAGTTCTTC
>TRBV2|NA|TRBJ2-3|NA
CASSPLGSGTDTQYF
TGTGCCAGCAGCCCTCTGGGTAGCGGCACAGATACGCAGTATTTT
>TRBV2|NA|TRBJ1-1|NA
CASSEVGRALNTEAFF
TGTGCCAGCAGTGAAGTGGGAAGGGCTCTGAACACTGAAGCTTTCTTT
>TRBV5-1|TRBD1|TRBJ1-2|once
CASSPGQGLWGYTF
TGCGCCAGCAGCCCGGGACAGGGGCTTTGGGGCTACACCTTC
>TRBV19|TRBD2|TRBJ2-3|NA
CATQPLSGTTDTQYF
TGTGCCACCCAACCCCTGAGCGGGACCACAGATACGCAGTATTTT
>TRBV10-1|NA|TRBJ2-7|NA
CASSEWSGTITDEQYF
TGCGCCAGCAGTGAGTGGAGTGGCACAATAACGGACGAGCAGTACTTC
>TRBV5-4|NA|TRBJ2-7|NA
CASSRTGVVYEQYF
TGTGCCAGCAGCCGGACGGGGGTAGTATACGAGCAGTACTTC
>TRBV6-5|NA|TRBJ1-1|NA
CASSYGGHNTEAFF
TGTGCCAGCAGTTATGGGGGGCACAACACTGAAGCTTTCTTT
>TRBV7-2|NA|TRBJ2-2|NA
CASSFPNTGELFF
TGTGCCAGCAGCTTTCCGAACACCGGGGAGCTGTTTTTT
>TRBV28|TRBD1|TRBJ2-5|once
CASSRQTGQETQYF
TGTGCCAGCAGTCGTCAGACAGGGCAAGAGACCCAGTACTTC
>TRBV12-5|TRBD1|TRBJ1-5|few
CASGNAGGAEPQHF
TGTGCTAGTGGTAACGCAGGGGGCGCGGAGCCCCAGCATTTT
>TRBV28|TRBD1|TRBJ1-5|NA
CASSARGRRNQPQHF
TGTGCCAGCAGTGCCAGGGGGCGGCGCAATCAGCCCCAGCATTTT
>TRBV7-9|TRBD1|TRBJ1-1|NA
CASSAPGTGATEAFF
TGTGCCAGCAGCGCACCGGGGACAGGGGCCACTGAAGCTTTCTTT
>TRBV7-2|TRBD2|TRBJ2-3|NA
CASSLSPQKRESTDTQYF
TGTGCCAGCAGCTTATCCCCCCAGAAGCGGGAGAGCACAGATACGCAGTATTTT
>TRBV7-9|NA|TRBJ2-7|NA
CASRLSSYEQYF
TGTGCCAGCAGGTTGAGCTCCTACGAGCAGTACTTC
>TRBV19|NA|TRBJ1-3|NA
CASSMGGSGNTIYF
TGTGCCAGTAGTATGGGGGGTTCTGGAAACACCATATATTTT
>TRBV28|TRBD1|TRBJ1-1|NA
CASSLTGGASTEAFF
TGTGCCAGCAGTCTCACAGGGGGCGCAAGTACTGAAGCTTTCTTT
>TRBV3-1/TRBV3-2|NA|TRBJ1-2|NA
CASSQVVAGQYGYTF
TGTGCCAGCAGCCAAGTAGTAGCAGGGCAATATGGCTACACCTTC
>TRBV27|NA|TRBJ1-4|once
CATSVGGGEKLFF
TGTGCCACCTCCGTGGGGGGGGGTGAAAAACTGTTTTTT
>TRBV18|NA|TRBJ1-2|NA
CASSPLGHDGYTF
TGTGCCAGCTCACCATTGGGACATGATGGCTACACCTTC
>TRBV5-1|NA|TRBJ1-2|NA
CASSLSGIGQGSGYTF
TGCGCCAGCAGCTTGAGCGGTATTGGGCAGGGGAGCGGCTACACCTTC
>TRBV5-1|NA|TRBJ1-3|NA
CASSLTGTAGNTIYF
TGCGCCAGCAGCCTCACCGGGACGGCGGGAAACACCATATATTTT
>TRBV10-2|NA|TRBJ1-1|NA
CASEIKGVNTEAFF
TGCGCCAGCGAGATAAAAGGGGTCAACACTGAAGCTTTCTTT
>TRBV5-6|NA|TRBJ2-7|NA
CASSLVGAAENEQYF
TGTGCCAGCAGCTTGGTAGGGGCCGCTGAGAACGAGCAGTACTTC
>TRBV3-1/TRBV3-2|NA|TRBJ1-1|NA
CASSQGWATEAFF
TGTGCCAGCAGCCAAGGGTGGGCGACTGAAGCTTTCTTT
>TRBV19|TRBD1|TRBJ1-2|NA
CASSVQGAVDYGYTF
TGTGCCAGTAGTGTACAGGGGGCGGTGGACTATGGCTACACCTTC
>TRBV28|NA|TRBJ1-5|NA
CASSPRRAWGNQPQHF
TGTGCCAGCAGTCCCCGCAGAGCTTGGGGCAATCAGCCCCAGCATTTT
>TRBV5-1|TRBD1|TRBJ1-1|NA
CASSRQGVNTEAFF
TGCGCCAGCAGCCGACAGGGGGTGAACACTGAAGCTTTCTTT
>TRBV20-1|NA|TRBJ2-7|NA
CSPEMYYEQYF
TGCAGTCCAGAGATGTACTACGAGCAGTACTTC
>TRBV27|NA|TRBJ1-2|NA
CASSLFPGSQDTF
TGTGCCAGCAGTTTATTCCCAGGCTCTCAGGACACCTTC
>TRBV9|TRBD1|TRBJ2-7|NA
CASSSTKQGFLYEQYF
TGTGCCAGCAGCTCGACGAAACAGGGGTTCCTCTACGAGCAGTACTTC
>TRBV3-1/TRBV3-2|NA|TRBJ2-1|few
CASSLLASKGNEQFF
TGTGCCAGCAGCCTCCTGGCTAGCAAGGGGAATGAGCAGTTCTTC
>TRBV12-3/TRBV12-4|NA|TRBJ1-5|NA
CASSFTVYQPQHF
TGTGCCAGCAGTTTTACGGTCTATCAGCCCCAGCATTTT
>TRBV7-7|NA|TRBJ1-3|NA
CASSLPGRGSSGNTIYF
TGTGCCAGCAGCTTGCCCGGCCGGGGGAGCTCTGGAAACACCATATATTTT
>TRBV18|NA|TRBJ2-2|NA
CASSSDRTGELFF
TGTGCCAGCTCCTCTGACAGGACCGGGGAGCTGTTTTTT
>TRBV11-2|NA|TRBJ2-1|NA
CASSLAASYNEQFF
TGTGCCAGCAGCTTAGCGGCCTCCTACAATGAGCAGTTCTTC
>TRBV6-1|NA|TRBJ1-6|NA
CASSDSRTARSPLHF
TGTGCCAGCAGTGATAGTCGGACAGCCAGGTCACCCCTCCACTTT
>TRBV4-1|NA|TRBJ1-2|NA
CASSQGNERNYGYTF
TGCGCCAGCAGCCAAGGAAATGAGCGGAACTATGGCTACACCTTC
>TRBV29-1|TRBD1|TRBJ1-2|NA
CSDGQGAGGYTF
TGCAGCGACGGACAGGGGGCGGGAGGCTACACCTTC
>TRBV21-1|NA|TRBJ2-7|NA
CASSKVIAGEYEQYF
TGTGCCAGCAGCAAAGTAATAGCGGGAGAATACGAGCAGTACTTC
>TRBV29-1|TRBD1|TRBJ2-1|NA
CSVVGTGGDLLYNEQFF
TGCAGCGTTGTGGGGACAGGGGGGGATTTGCTCTACAATGAGCAGTTCTTC
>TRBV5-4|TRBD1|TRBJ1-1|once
CASRPTGSMNTEAFF
TGTGCCAGCAGACCGACAGGGTCGATGAACACTGAAGCTTTCTTT
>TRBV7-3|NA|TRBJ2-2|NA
CASSFLSGANTGELFF
TGTGCCAGCAGCTTTTTATCGGGAGCGAACACCGGGGAGCTGTTTTTT
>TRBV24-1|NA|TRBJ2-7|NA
CATSDFPGACEQYF
TGTGCCACCAGTGATTTCCCAGGCGCCTGCGAGCAGTACTTC
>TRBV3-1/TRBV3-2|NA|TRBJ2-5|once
CASSYPRETQYF
TGTGCCAGCAGCTACCCGAGAGAGACCCAGTACTTC
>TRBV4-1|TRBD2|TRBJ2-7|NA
CASSITSGRAYEQYF
TGCGCCAGCAGCATTACTAGCGGGAGGGCCTACGAGCAGTACTTC
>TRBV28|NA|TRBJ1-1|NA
CASSLGGDLPEAFF
TGTGCCAGCAGCCTGGGCGGGGATTTACCTGAAGCTTTCTTT
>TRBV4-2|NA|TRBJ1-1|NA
CASSMGRAANIGAFF
TGTGCCAGCAGCATGGGCAGGGCGGCAAATATCGGGGCTTTCTTT
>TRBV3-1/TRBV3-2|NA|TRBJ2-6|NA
CASSLFKAGQGGNGANVLTF
TGTGCCAGCAGCCTATTTAAAGCGGGCCAGGGGGGTAATGGGGCCAACGTCCTGACTTTC
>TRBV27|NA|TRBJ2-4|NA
CASSLGVSRERRNIQYF
TGTGCCAGCAGTTTAGGGGTATCAAGGGAAAGGAGGAACATTCAGTACTTC
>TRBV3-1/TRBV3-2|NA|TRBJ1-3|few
CASSHWRDGSGNTIYF
TGTGCCAGCAGCCACTGGCGGGACGGCTCTGGAAACACCATATATTTT
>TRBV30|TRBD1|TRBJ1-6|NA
CAWSVRQGYFYNSPLHF
TGTGCCTGGAGTGTAAGACAGGGGTACTTCTATAATTCACCCCTCCACTTT
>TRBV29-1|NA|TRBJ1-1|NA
CSTLGGRGNTEAFF
TGCAGCACCCTAGGAGGGAGAGGGAACACTGAAGCTTTCTTT
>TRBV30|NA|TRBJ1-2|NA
CAWSRGPFYGYTF
TGTGCCTGGAGCCGAGGCCCCTTTTATGGCTACACCTTC
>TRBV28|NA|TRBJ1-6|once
CASTSGRVSPLHF
TGTGCCAGCACCTCGGGAAGGGTTTCACCCCTCCACTTT
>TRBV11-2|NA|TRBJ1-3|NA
CASSSMALSGNTIYF
TGTGCCAGCAGCTCGATGGCCCTCTCTGGAAACACCATATATTTT
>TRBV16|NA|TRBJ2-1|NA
CASSQSGPPYNEQFF
TGTGCCAGCAGCCAATCGGGACCACCTTACAATGAGCAGTTCTTC